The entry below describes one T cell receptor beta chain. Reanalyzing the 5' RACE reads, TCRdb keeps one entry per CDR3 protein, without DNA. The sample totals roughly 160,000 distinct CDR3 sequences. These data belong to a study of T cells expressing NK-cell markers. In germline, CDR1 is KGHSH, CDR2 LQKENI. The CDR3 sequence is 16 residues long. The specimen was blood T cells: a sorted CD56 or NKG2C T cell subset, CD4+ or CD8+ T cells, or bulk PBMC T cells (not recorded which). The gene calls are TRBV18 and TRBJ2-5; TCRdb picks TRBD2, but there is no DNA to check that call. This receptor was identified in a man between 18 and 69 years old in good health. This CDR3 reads CASSPGPLAREETQYF.